The next 32 T cell receptor beta chains were all read from a single sample in a study of T cells in Graves' hyperthyroidism and ophthalmopathy. The TCR beta CDR3 regions underwent amplification using RNA transcripts as the source. A first-round RT-PCR of the TCR CDR3 used the HTBI primer set. TCRdb recomputed calls from the multiplex PCR reads with MiXCR, one row per CDR3 protein. Seen here are a few hundred thousand distinct CDR3 sequences, approximately 15% observed once, and the top ten hold approximately 3.5%. Sequencing was carried out using blood. The receptors come from a woman between 40 and 50 years old with Graves' ophthalmopathy.

This clonotype was observed many times. This rearrangement joins TRBV20-1 to TRBJ2-7; 8 positions agree with TRBD2. Germline V gene sequence: CDR1 DFQATT, CDR2 SNEGSKA (reference sequence). The CDR3 extends over 16 amino acids. J gave up 9 bases and V 5 bases, and 21 bases lay outside the gene matches. CDR3 loop: CSAAHQAGGNLRRQYF. In DNA, the CDR3 is TGCAGTGCTGCCCATCAGGCGGGAGGTAACCTACGAAGGCAGTACTTC.

Ten or more counts support this clonotype. This chain connects TRBV27 to TRBJ1-2, with 8 bases aligning to TRBD1. V gave up 7 bases and J gave up 8 bases; unmatched junction bases: 9. The germline V gene has CDR1 MNHEY and CDR2 SMNVEV (reference sequence). This CDR3 has 13 residues. The CDR3 DNA sequence: TGTGCCAGCACCCCGGACAGGGATCGGGGCTACACCTTC. The encoded protein is CASTPDRDRGYTF.

The sample holds many counts of this clonotype. The chain uses TRBV6-1 and TRBJ2-5; D is ambiguous. This CDR3 has 15 residues. Germline V lookup: CDR1 MNHNS, CDR2 SASEGT. The ends were cut back, 1 base at V and 1 base at J, with 10 bases in the middle. CDR3 loop: CASSEGHGFQETQYF. CDR3 sequence (DNA): TGTGCCAGCAGTGAAGGCCATGGGTTCCAAGAGACCCAGTACTTC.

This clonotype was observed a few times. The rearrangement uses TRBV5-1 and TRBJ1-1; 8 nucleotides align to TRBD1. The CDR3 spans 17 residues. Germline CDR1 SGHRS, CDR2 YFSETQ. The V gene end was trimmed by 3 bases and the J gene end by 0 bases; junction bases not matched to a gene: 10. CDR3 residues: CASSWGRQGRVNTEAFF. Here the CDR3 DNA reads TGCGCCAGCAGCTGGGGACGACAGGGGAGGGTGAACACTGAAGCTTTCTTT.

This clonotype was seen ten or more times. The CDR3 spells CASSYSIPYEQYF. CDR3 nucleotides: TGTGCCAGCAGTTATTCAATACCGTACGAGCAGTACTTC. This chain links TRBV6-2 or TRBV6-3 with TRBJ2-7, with D uncertain. This CDR3 has 13 amino acids. V was trimmed by 3 bases and J by 4 bases, leaving 10 bases between them. Germline CDR1 is MNHEY and CDR2 is SVGEGT.

As for this clonotype: This could be a read error, since a much larger clone is one nucleotide away. V is TRBV4-2 and J is TRBJ2-5; D not certain. This CDR3 is built from 14 residues. Looked up from germline, CDR1 is LGHNA and CDR2 is YNFKEQ. The V end was cut by 1 base, the J end by 3 bases, with 9 bases between. The CDR3 loop is CASSQADGEETQYF. The DNA of the CDR3 is TGTGCCAGCAGCCAAGCCGACGGAGAAGAGACCCAGTACTTC.

This clonotype was recorded at least ten times. The chain uses TRBV7-3 and TRBJ1-1, with TRBD1 as a possible D gene (5 bases). The CDR3 runs 14 residues. Looked up from germline, CDR1 is SGHTA and CDR2 is FQGTGA. Trimming removed 5 bases from V and 5 bases from J, with 15 bases in between. In DNA form, the CDR3 reads TGTGCCAGCAGCATGAACGCAGGGAGTACTGAAGCTTTCTTT. Translation gives CASSMNAGSTEAFF.

Regarding this clonotype: One base away lies a much larger clone, so this may be a sequencing read error. This chain connects TRBV3-1 to TRBJ2-7; D possibly corresponds to TRBD2 (5 bases). Looked up from germline, CDR1 is LGHDT and CDR2 is YNNKEL (reference sequence). This CDR3 comprises 15 residues. Trimming pared 4 bases from V and 0 bases from J, leaving 13 bases between. DNA of the CDR3: TGTGCCAGCAGCCCAGCGACGGGATACTCCTACGAGCAGTACTTC. As protein: CASSPATGYSYEQYF.

The sample holds many counts of this clonotype. The CDR3 DNA is TGCAGTGCTAGCGCGCCCGGGACAGGGGACTGGGAGCAGTACTTC. Protein: CSASAPGTGDWEQYF. This chain uses TRBV20-1 with TRBJ2-7, with TRBD1 identical over 10 bases. The germline gives CDR1 DFQATT, CDR2 SNEGSKA (reference sequence). Trimming removed 3 bases from V and 7 bases from J; junction bases left unmatched: 12. CDR3 length equals 15 residues.

This clonotype was counted between two and nine times. The chain employs TRBV29-1 and TRBJ1-1, with D hard to call. V shed 8 bases and J shed 4 bases, with 17 bases lying between them. CDR3 length: 13 amino acids. CDR1 is SQVTM, CDR2 ANQGSEA, per germline. CDR3 region: CSYQQQEGTEAFF. The DNA for the CDR3 is TGCAGCTATCAGCAGCAGGAGGGCACTGAAGCTTTCTTT. The full variable domain, rest sourced from reference TRBV29-1 and TRBJ1-1, is SAVISQKPSRDICQRGTSLTIQCQVDSQVTMMFWYRQQPGQSLTLIATANQGSEATYESGFVIDKFPISRPNLTFSTLTVSNMSPEDSSIYLCSYQQQEGTEAFFGQGTRLTVV.

As for this clonotype: A much larger clone differs from this one at a single base, so this may be a read error. The J gene is TRBJ1-1, the V gene TRBV3-1; D perhaps matches TRBD1 (5 bases). The V gene's germline CDR1 is LGHDT and CDR2 YNNKEL (reference sequence). The ends were cut back, 8 bases at V and 12 bases at J, with 16 bases in the middle. The length of the CDR3 is 11 residues. This CDR3 is CASGPGDQSFF. In nucleotides, the CDR3 is TGTGCCAGCGGCCCGGGGGATCAGTCTTTCTTT.

A few counts support this clonotype. The V gene is TRBV4-1, the J gene TRBJ1-1; D not resolved. Germline CDR1 MGHRA, CDR2 YSYEKL. This CDR3 is built from 20 residues. The germline V and J ends were trimmed by 0 bases and 0 bases, with 23 bases remaining between them. The CDR3 is CASSQDLHKDAGRMNTEAFF. The CDR3 DNA reads TGCGCCAGCAGCCAAGATCTGCACAAGGACGCAGGCCGTATGAACACTGAAGCTTTCTTT.

The V gene is TRBV5-6, the J gene TRBJ2-7, with TRBD1 matching over 9 bases. The V gene's germline CDR1 is SGHDT and CDR2 YYEEEE. The junction had 8 bases not matched to a gene; V was cut back by 6 bases and J by 7 bases. This CDR3 has 13 amino acids. The CDR3 reads CASNGQGLGEQYF. For the CDR3, the DNA is TGTGCCAGCAATGGACAGGGGTTGGGAGAGCAGTACTTC.

This clonotype appeared many times. The CDR3 DNA is TGTGCCAGCAGCTCGACCCTCGTAGCCGGGGAGCTGTTTTTT. This gives the protein CASSSTLVAGELFF. This chain uses TRBV7-2 with TRBJ2-2, with no clear D. The V and J ends lost 4 bases and 6 bases respectively, with 12 bases between them. Germline-derived CDR1 and CDR2 are SGHTA and FQGNSA. This CDR3 has 14 residues.

In its sample, this clonotype was seen a few times. V gene TRBV20-1 combines with J gene TRBJ2-5; 7 nucleotides line up with TRBD2. The CDR3 is 14 amino acids. The V segment lost 1 base and the J segment 6 bases; nucleotides outside the gene matches: 8. CDR1 is DFQATT, CDR2 SNEGSKA, per germline (reference sequence). The CDR3 region is CSARVPSGEKTQYF. As DNA, the CDR3 is TGCAGTGCTAGAGTGCCTAGCGGTGAAAAGACCCAGTACTTC.

The rearrangement joins TRBV20-1 to TRBJ1-3, with D perhaps TRBD1 (6 bases). Trimming pared 6 bases from V and 6 bases from J, leaving 21 bases between. The germline V gene encodes CDR1 DFQATT and CDR2 SNEGSKA (reference sequence). This CDR3 region has 15 residues. CDR3 sequence (DNA): TGCAGTGCGGGGGGGGGGGGCTCCTCCCTAAACACCATATATTTT. This encodes CSAGGGGSSLNTIYF.

In its sample, this clonotype was seen a few times. This chain joins TRBV20-1 and TRBJ2-7; tentatively, D is TRBD2 (6 bases). The CDR3 is 16 residues long. Trimming pared 6 bases from V and 2 bases from J, leaving 23 bases between. Germline V CDR1 and CDR2: DFQATT, SNEGSKA (reference sequence). CDR3 coding DNA: TGCAGTGCCGCGACGGGGACCGGGAGTATCCCCTACGAGCAGTACTTC. It specifies CSAATGTGSIPYEQYF.

Ten or more counts support this clonotype. The chain uses TRBV28 and TRBJ1-1; no definite D call. V lost 9 bases, J lost 1 base, and 15 bases lay in between. Per germline, CDR1 MDHEN and CDR2 SYDVKM. This CDR3 has 14 amino acids. The CDR3 DNA is TGTGCCAGTAGTCCATTTACAGCGAACACTGAAGCTTTCTTT. It encodes CASSPFTANTEAFF.

This clonotype came up many times. The gene calls are TRBV3-1 and TRBJ2-1; D may be TRBD1 or TRBD2 (6 bases each). CDR1 is LGHDT, CDR2 YNNKEL, per germline (reference sequence). The V and J ends lost 6 bases and 13 bases respectively, with 16 bases between them. The CDR3 sequence is 12 residues long. The CDR3 protein is CASRGASVTQFF. CDR3 nucleotides: TGTGCCAGCAGGGGGGCTAGCGTAACTCAGTTCTTC.

This clonotype was seen only a few times. This chain uses TRBV30 with TRBJ1-4; tentative D call: TRBD1 (6 bases). Germline-derived CDR1 and CDR2 are GTSNPN and SVGIG (reference sequence). The CDR3 is 15 residues long. The germline V and J ends were trimmed by 2 bases and 7 bases, with 17 bases remaining between them. In nucleotides, the CDR3 is TGTGCCTGGAGTAGGGTATATGGAGGGGGTGAAAAACTGTTTTTT. Protein: CAWSRVYGGGEKLFF.

This clonotype has ten or more counts. CDR3 sequence reads: CASSAAPWGNTEAFF. The CDR3 bases are TGTGCCAGCAGTGCCGCCCCTTGGGGGAACACTGAAGCTTTCTTT. This chain uses TRBV28 with TRBJ1-1; D gene ambiguous. Per the germline V gene, CDR1 is MDHEN and CDR2 is SYDVKM. Trimming left V 5 bases short and J 1 base short, with 14 bases between. This CDR3 has 15 amino acids.

This clonotype showed up many times. CDR3 sequence reads: CASSFMRDTEAFF. The DNA for the CDR3 is TGTGCCAGCAGCTTTATGCGCGACACTGAAGCTTTCTTT. This chain joins TRBV11-1 and TRBJ1-1, with no clear D. The CDR3 loop spans 13 amino acids. Germline V gene sequence: CDR1 SGHAT, CDR2 FQDESV (reference sequence). V dropped 3 bases and J dropped 3 bases, with 8 bases sitting between them. The variable domain in full, with the rest retrieved from reference TRBV11-1 and TRBJ1-1, is EAEVAQSPRYKITEKSQAVAFWCDPISGHATLYWYRQILGQGPELLVQFQDESVVDDSQLPKDRFSAERLKGVDSTLKIQPAELGDSAMYLCASSFMRDTEAFFGQGTRLTVV.

This clonotype has a handful of counts. The CDR3 protein is CASSLRYRLSSGNTIYF. The CDR3 coding sequence is TGTGCCAGCAGTTTAAGATACAGGCTGAGCTCTGGAAACACCATATATTTT. V and J are TRBV28 and TRBJ1-3; a weak D match, TRBD1 (5 bases). Looked up from germline, CDR1 is MDHEN and CDR2 is SYDVKM. Deletions cut 2 bases from V and 0 bases from J, with 14 bases between. The CDR3 length is 17 residues. Complete variable domain (other parts from reference TRBV28 and TRBJ1-3): DVKVTQSSRYLVKRTGEKVFLECVQDMDHENMFWYRQDPGLGLRLIYFSYDVKMKEKGDIPEGYSVSREKKERFSLILESASTNQTSMYLCASSLRYRLSSGNTIYFGEGSWLTVV.

This clonotype has ten or more counts. This chain links TRBV7-2 with TRBJ2-3; D call uncertain. The ends were cut back, 1 base at V and 6 bases at J, with 11 bases in the middle. The CDR3 is 14 amino acids. Germline CDR1 and CDR2: SGHTA and FQGNSA. CDR3 loop: CASSLDAAPDTQYF. CDR3 sequence (DNA): TGTGCCAGCAGCTTAGACGCAGCCCCGGATACGCAGTATTTT.

This clonotype was detected only a few times. The V call is TRBV19, the J call TRBJ1-1; D is perhaps TRBD1 (6 bases). The CDR3 is 18 amino acids. Germline V gene lookup returns CDR1 LNHDA and CDR2 SQIVND (reference sequence). With 5 bases removed from V and 1 base from J, the gap between germline ends came to 23 bases. CDR3: CASSDRPIQGLGNTEAFF. The CDR3 coding sequence is TGTGCCAGTAGTGACAGGCCGATCCAAGGGCTGGGGAACACTGAAGCTTTCTTT.

This rearrangement joins TRBV7-8 to TRBJ1-6, with TRBD1 matching over 9 bases. V shed 5 bases and J 6 bases; nucleotides not matched to a gene: 8. There are 16 residues in the CDR3. CDR1 SGHVS and CDR2 FQNEAQ come from the germline V gene. CDR3 DNA sequence: TGTGCCAGCAGCGATACAGGGGGCCCCTTTAATTCACCCCTCCACTTT. This translates into CASSDTGGPFNSPLHF.

CDR3: CASSLRDRHYGYTF. The DNA of the CDR3 is TGTGCCAGCAGCCTTCGCGACAGGCACTATGGCTACACCTTC. V and J are TRBV7-8 and TRBJ1-2; D possibly corresponds to TRBD1 (6 bases). V lost 5 bases, J lost 3 bases, and 13 bases lay in between. This CDR3 spans 14 amino acids. Per germline, CDR1 SGHVS and CDR2 FQNEAQ.

The chain joins TRBV7-2 to TRBJ2-5; the D gene is possibly TRBD2 (6 bases). The CDR3 runs 15 residues. Trimming left V 0 bases short and J 5 bases short, with 13 bases between. Germline V gene lookup returns CDR1 SGHTA and CDR2 FQGNSA. Here the CDR3 reads CASSLAGVAAETQYF. The CDR3 coding sequence is TGTGCCAGCAGCTTAGCGGGGGTAGCGGCGGAGACCCAGTACTTC. The full variable domain, with the rest looked up from reference TRBV7-2 and TRBJ2-5, is GAGVSQSPSNKVTEKGKDVELRCDPISGHTALYWYRQSLGQGLEFLIYFQGNSAPDKSGLPSDRFSAERTGGSVSTLTIQRTQQEDSAVYLCASSLAGVAAETQYFGPGTRLLVL.

This clonotype was recorded a few times. The chain recombines TRBV5-5 with TRBJ2-7; D is ambiguous. Germline CDR1 is SGHKS and CDR2 is YYEKEE (reference sequence). The V end lost 3 bases, the J end lost 3 bases, and 16 bases lay between the germline ends. CDR3 length: 15 amino acids. The CDR3 DNA reads TGTGCCAGCAGCTACGGGCCGGAGCAAGACTACGAGCAGTACTTC. This codes for CASSYGPEQDYEQYF.

This clonotype was found a few times. V usage is TRBV12-3 or TRBV12-4 and J usage is TRBJ2-4; tentatively, D is TRBD2 (7 bases). Between the trimmed V and J ends, which lost 3 bases and 7 bases, there was a span of 13 bases. The CDR3 length is 14 residues. For the CDR3, the DNA is TGTGCCAGCAGTTTTCGGGGGGCACTGAACATTCAGTACTTC. Its translation is CASSFRGALNIQYF.

A single count supports this clonotype. Possible read error: a much larger clone is one base away. The chain uses TRBV3-1 and TRBJ2-2; possible D gene TRBD2, 5 bases. This CDR3 contains 16 residues. Germline V gene data show CDR1 as LGHDT and CDR2 as YNNKEL (reference sequence). As DNA, the CDR3 is TGTGCCAGCAGCCAAGGAAGGAGGAGAACTACCGAGGAGCTGTTTTTT. Translating gives CASSQGRRRTTEELFF.

This clonotype was observed many times. The chain's CDR3 is CSASGGAGVQYF. CDR3 in DNA: TGCAGTGCTAGCGGGGGGGCTGGTGTGCAGTACTTC. This chain joins TRBV20-1 and TRBJ2-7; 8 nucleotides line up with TRBD2. Germline values: CDR1 DFQATT, CDR2 SNEGSKA (reference sequence). The CDR3 is 12 residues long. Unmatched junction bases numbered 7, after V lost 3 bases and J lost 9 bases.